Given below is one T cell receptor beta chain in context. Its specificity is not known. Clones were sequenced by immunoSEQ multiplex PCR, and TCRdb holds only the in-frame ones, with some missing. The sample contains roughly 150,000 clones, 80% to 95% of which appear only once. This specimen comes from a study of T cell responses to AZD1222 COVID-19 vaccine. Across the whole study: Second-dose intervals of approximately 4 or approximately 12 weeks were pooled.

Trimming took 2 bases from V and 7 from J, leaving 9 bases between them. CDR1 and CDR2 from the germline V gene are MGHRA and YSYEKL. The CDR3 totals 14 residues. The study's findings and limits: Variant regions that are unmutated are reportedly the target of nearly half of spike-specific TCRs. White British donors predominated, females outnumbered males, and clonal diversity was possibly underestimated. Two doses of AZD1222 preceded a rise in Spike-specific TCR breadth and depth.

The sample was peripheral blood, taken on day 0 of AZD1222 vaccination. The J gene is TRBJ1-6, the V gene TRBV4-1; unclear D gene. The clonotype originates from an adult in good health. The CDR3 reads CASSQNGWNSPLHF. The CDR3 DNA sequence: TGCGCCAGCAGCCAAAACGGTTGGAATTCACCCCTCCACTTT.